The subject of this entry is one T cell receptor beta chain. This table comes from immunoSEQ multiplex PCR, and its TCRdb copy is limited to in-frame clones, with some not included. The sample holds approximately 130,000 clones, about 86% seen once. The data were taken from a study of blood T cell repertoires in COVID-19. Overall study context: T cells, B-cell-depleted T cells, or PBMCs supplied cDNA or gDNA.

The V gene's germline CDR1 is SGHVS and CDR2 FQNEAQ. This CDR3 spans 16 amino acids. The ends were cut back, 2 bases at V and 2 bases at J, with 13 bases in the middle. This chain connects TRBV7-8 to TRBJ1-3; unclear D gene. Sample: peripheral blood. The source is an elderly man with active or convalescent COVID-19. The CDR3 DNA is TGTGCCAGCAGCTTAACCCGCAGACTTACTGGAAACACCATATATTTT. It encodes CASSLTRRLTGNTIYF.